This note documents a single TCR beta chain sequence. This entry comes from a study of blood T cell repertoires in COVID-19. The V segment lost 2 bases and the J segment 6 bases; nucleotides outside the gene matches: 10. The CDR3 runs to 16 residues. The germline gives CDR1 SGHDN, CDR2 FVKESK. The assay was immunoSEQ multiplex PCR, and TCRdb's table has in-frame clones only and misses some. The sample has approximately 230,000 clones, just under 85% seen once; the top ten hold about 10%. The TCR sequence derives from a man of 80 years or more with acute or convalescent COVID-19. This chain joins TRBV14 and TRBJ2-7; TRBD1 matches 10 bases. Sequenced sample: peripheral blood. CDR3 sequence: CASSQFNDRGRGEQYF. The CDR3 bases are TGTGCCAGCAGCCAATTTAATGACAGGGGGCGAGGCGAGCAGTACTTC. The full variable domain, in which reference TRBV14 and TRBJ2-7 provide the parts outside the CDR3, is EAGVTQFPSHSVIEKGQTVTLRCDPISGHDNLYWYRRVMGKEIKFLLHFVKESKQDESGMPNNRFLAERTGGTYSTLKVQPAELEDSGVYFCASSQFNDRGRGEQYFGPGTRLTVT.